These 17 T cell receptor beta chains were all obtained from the same sample, sequenced in a study of T cells and copy number aberrations in small-cell lung cancer. The data were produced by immunoSEQ multiplex PCR, yet TCRdb's version contains in-frame clones alone and is incomplete. Seen here are 2,000 to 2,500 clones, 76% observed once, and the top ten hold more than 8%. Sequencing used tumor tissue. Receptors originate from a man in his fifties or sixties with small cell lung cancer.

The chain carries TRBV7-9 and TRBJ1-2; D unresolved. This CDR3 spans 15 amino acids. Trimming removed 0 bases from V and 2 bases from J, with 10 bases in between. Germline V gene lookup returns CDR1 SEHNR and CDR2 FQNEAQ (reference sequence). The CDR3 is CASSLAMEENYGYTF. The CDR3 DNA reads TGTGCCAGCAGCTTAGCGATGGAGGAAAACTATGGCTACACCTTC.

The chain uses TRBV6-6 and TRBJ2-3, with 7 bases aligning to TRBD2. Germline lookup yields CDR1 MNHNY and CDR2 SVGAGI (reference sequence). The CDR3 consists of 16 residues. V lost 2 bases and J lost 4; bases outside the gene matches: 9. The CDR3 DNA is TGTGCCAGCAGTTACCGAAGGACTAGTAGCGCAGATACGCAGTATTTT. This sequence encodes CASSYRRTSSADTQYF.

The chain employs TRBV5-6 and TRBJ2-1; the D gene is possibly TRBD1 (6 bases). The length of the CDR3 is 15 residues. V gave up 4 bases and J gave up 6 bases, with 17 bases separating them. CDR1 is SGHDT, CDR2 YYEEEE, per germline. Here the CDR3 reads CASSTTGAAPNEQFF. As DNA, the CDR3 is TGTGCCAGCAGCACGACAGGCGCGGCCCCCAATGAGCAGTTCTTC.

The chain combines TRBV28 with TRBJ1-4; D remains unclear. Germline CDR1 reads MDHEN; CDR2 reads SYDVKM. Deletions cut 0 bases from V and 6 bases from J, with 14 bases between. The CDR3 length is 16 residues. The CDR3 protein is CASSLWTRIVHEKLFF. The CDR3 bases are TGTGCCAGCAGTTTATGGACCCGGATCGTACATGAAAAACTGTTTTTT.

The chain employs TRBV7-2 and TRBJ1-4; 7 positions agree with TRBD1. The germline V gene encodes CDR1 SGHTA and CDR2 FQGNSA. There are 15 residues in the CDR3. V shed 1 base, J shed 3 bases, and the junction held 2 bases outside the gene matches. The CDR3 loop reads CASSLDGTANEKLFF. CDR3 sequence (DNA): TGTGCCAGCAGCTTAGATGGGACAGCTAATGAAAAACTGTTTTTT.

The CDR3 sequence is CASSLDIYNYGYTF. The CDR3 DNA reads as TGCGCCAGCAGCTTGGACATCTATAACTATGGCTACACCTTC. J is TRBJ1-2 and V is TRBV5-1; D is unclear. The CDR3 is 14 residues long. The germline V and J ends were trimmed by 0 bases and 1 base, with 7 bases remaining between them. The germline CDR1 and CDR2 sequences are SGHRS and YFSETQ.

The chain recombines TRBV5-4 with TRBJ1-1, with D hard to call. V dropped 5 bases and J dropped 6 bases, with 14 bases sitting between them. Looked up from germline, CDR1 is SGHNT and CDR2 is YYREEE (reference sequence). The CDR3 spans 13 residues. CDR3 protein: CASSLKMVSEAFF. The CDR3 bases are TGTGCCAGCAGTTTGAAGATGGTTTCTGAAGCTTTCTTT.

The J gene is TRBJ2-7, the V gene TRBV7-9, with D perhaps matching TRBD2 (6 bases). Trimming took 5 bases from V and 2 from J, leaving 13 bases between them. The CDR3 length is 14 residues. Per the germline V gene, CDR1 is SEHNR and CDR2 is FQNEAQ (reference sequence). The chain's CDR3 is CASSRDWGAYEQYF. The CDR3 DNA sequence: TGTGCCAGCAGCCGCGACTGGGGGGCCTACGAGCAGTACTTC. The whole variable domain, remainder taken from reference TRBV7-9 and TRBJ2-7, is DTGVSQNPRHKITKRGQNVTFRCDPISEHNRLYWYRQTLGQGPEFLTYFQNEAQLEKSRLLSDRFSAERPKGSFSTLEIQRTEQGDSAMYLCASSRDWGAYEQYFGPGTRLTVT.

Comment on this clone: It is unclear where the CDR3 begins or ends on the DNA, so no DNA is shown, and the CDR3 is as TCRdb lists it. The rearrangement uses TRBV7-2 and TRBJ1-5. The CDR3 length is 15 residues, termini included. CDR1 and CDR2 from the germline V gene are SGHTA and FQGNSA. The CDR3 protein is CASSSSVLSNQPQHF.

J is TRBJ2-1 and V is TRBV4-2; 9 bases align to TRBD2. Per germline, CDR1 LGHNA and CDR2 YNFKEQ. With V trimmed by 2 bases and J by 8 bases, 16 bases remained unmatched. The length of the CDR3 is 18 residues. The CDR3 loop is CASSQSPPGGGAIDEQFF. The CDR3 DNA sequence: TGTGCCAGCAGCCAAAGCCCCCCGGGCGGGGGGGCCATAGATGAGCAGTTCTTC.

The chain uses TRBV11-1 and TRBJ1-2; D gene ambiguous. Trimming pared 1 base from V and 4 bases from J, leaving 10 bases between. Germline V CDR1 and CDR2: SGHAT, FQDESV (reference sequence). The CDR3 has 14 amino acids. The CDR3 protein is CASSLEYGVYGYTF. The DNA for the CDR3 is TGTGCCAGCAGCTTAGAATACGGAGTCTATGGCTACACCTTC.

This clone showed up just a few times. Other DNA sequences within the sample encode an identical CDR3. V is TRBV23-1 and J is TRBJ2-1, with TRBD1 matching over 8 bases. TRBV23-1 is labeled an ORF, and its function is uncertain. This CDR3 is 16 amino acids long. Trimming at V came to 0 bases and at J to 7 bases, leaving 8 bases not matched to a gene. For the CDR3, the DNA is TGCGCCAGCAGTCAATCTCGGCCAGGGGGCCCAAATGAGCAGTTCTTC. It yields the protein CASSQSRPGGPNEQFF.

The rearrangement uses TRBV7-8 and TRBJ1-1; possible D gene TRBD1, 6 bases. The CDR3 sequence is 14 residues long. Germline CDR1 SGHVS, CDR2 FQNEAQ. V was clipped by 4 bases and J by 1 base, with 10 bases between them. This chain's CDR3 is CASSSGTPNTEAFF. CDR3 in DNA: TGTGCCAGCAGCTCCGGGACACCGAACACTGAAGCTTTCTTT.

The V and J genes are TRBV30 and TRBJ1-5; D ambiguous. The CDR3 runs 14 residues. Germline CDR1 GTSNPN, CDR2 SVGIG (reference sequence). V lost 2 bases and J 3 bases, leaving 11 bases between the germline ends. CDR3 sequence: CAWSLDTFNQPQHF. CDR3 sequence (DNA): TGTGCCTGGAGTCTAGACACTTTCAATCAGCCCCAGCATTTT.

A remark on this clone: One end of the junction does not line up with germline, which may come from a read error. This specimen includes other DNA sequences encoding the same CDR3. V and J are TRBV5-6 and TRBJ2-3; D possibly matches TRBD1 or TRBD2 (6 bases each). Germline V gene lookup returns CDR1 SGHDT and CDR2 YYEEEE. The CDR3 loop spans 16 amino acids. CDR3 sequence reads: CASSLRGGQRTDTQYF. CDR3 bases: TGTGCCAGCAGCTTGAGAGGGGGGCAACGCACAGATACGCAATATTTT.

V and J are TRBV7-2 and TRBJ2-7; maybe TRBD2 (5 bases). Between the trimmed V and J ends, which lost 3 bases and 3 bases, there was a span of 12 bases. The CDR3 sequence is 14 residues long. Per the germline V gene, CDR1 is SGHTA and CDR2 is FQGNSA. This CDR3 is CASSLTKSNYEQYF. The DNA for the CDR3 is TGTGCCAGCAGCTTGACTAAAAGTAACTACGAGCAGTACTTC.

This chain uses TRBV30 with TRBJ1-6, with 10 bases matching TRBD1. CDR3 length: 16 residues. Germline CDR1 reads GTSNPN; CDR2 reads SVGIG (reference sequence). V was clipped by 4 bases and J by 9 bases; unmatched bases: 12. In DNA, the CDR3 is TGTGCCTGGACCCCCCGAAGACAGGGGGCGCGTTCACCCCTCCACTTT. Encoded protein: CAWTPRRQGARSPLHF.